This TCR beta chain appears in the sequencing data of a study of control samples from healthy donors and cancer patients. Libraries were prepared by immunoSEQ multiplex PCR; TCRdb keeps only in-frame clonotypes and omits some of them. Here the sample spans about 130,000 clones, about nine tenths being singletons. V was cut by 3 bases and J by 2 bases, with 7 bases left in between. The CDR3 covers 13 residues. In germline, CDR1 is KGHSH, CDR2 LQKENI. Concerning this clone itself: The sample carries other DNA sequences with the same CDR3.

Sample: blood. The TCR originated in a man aged 18 to 35 in good health. V gene TRBV18 combines with J gene TRBJ1-2; D uncertain. The CDR3, as DNA: TGTGCCAGCTCACCGGAAGAGAACTATGGCTACACCTTC. Its protein product is CASSPEENYGYTF.